The clone carrying this T cell receptor beta chain has more than one count but fewer than ten. The treatment was: oral pan-JAK inhibitor, 5-10 mg twice daily. Investigators sorted PBMCs to obtain both CD4+ and CD8+ T cells. The sample comes from a study of CD8+ T cells in alopecia areata. V lost 3 bases to trimming and J lost 2 bases, with 5 bases between them. The CDR3 sequence is 14 residues long. CDR1 and CDR2 from the germline V gene are MGHDK and SYGVNS. Reverse transcription of extracted RNA yielded cDNA, which provided the sequencing template. Clones were read by immunoSEQ multiplex PCR, and TCRdb kept only the in-frame ones, dropping some. Here the sample spans about 120,000 clones, around 56% being singletons.

The chain couples TRBV25-1 to TRBJ2-6, with unresolved D. The TCR comes from a human donor with alopecia areata. Sample: CD4+ T cells sorted from blood, taken at week 4, from a patient treated with tofacitinib. CDR3 amino acids: CASSDSAGANVLTF. CDR3 coding DNA: TGTGCCAGCAGTGATTCGGCTGGGGCCAACGTCCTGACTTTC.